The source of this T cell receptor (beta chain) is a study of T cells in localized non-small cell lung cancer. General study findings and limits: A median of 57 of the top 100 tumor clones appeared in adjacent lung, which was paired and uninvolved.

Using immunoSEQ multiplex PCR, the repertoire was profiled, and TCRdb retains in-frame clones only, with some absent. The sample contains several thousand clones, just over 90% of which appear only once. This clone was seen once. Antigen unknown. V was shortened by 0 bases and J by 8 bases, with 4 bases between the two germline ends. This CDR3 has 11 amino acids. CDR1 SGHTA and CDR2 FQGNSA come from the germline V gene. The sample was peripheral blood mononuclear cells, taken before any cancer treatment. The chain uses TRBV7-2 and TRBJ1-1; D remains unclear. The source of this sequence is a male donor at least 60 years old with stage II lung adenocarcinoma. CDR3 DNA: TGTGCCAGCAGCTTAGCGACAGAAGCTTTCTTT. Translation gives CASSLATEAFF. Combining the CDR3 with reference TRBV7-2 and TRBJ1-1 gives the whole variable domain GAGVSQSPSNKVTEKGKDVELRCDPISGHTALYWYRQSLGQGLEFLIYFQGNSAPDKSGLPSDRFSAERTGGSVSTLTIQRTQQEDSAVYLCASSLATEAFFGQGTRLTVV.